This TCR beta chain stems from a study of blood T cell repertoires in COVID-19. Study information: Specimens from acute and convalescent COVID-19 originated in the United States, Italy and Spain. From T cells, B-cell-depleted T cells, or PBMCs came the material, which was cDNA or gDNA.

The CDR3 contains 13 residues. V was shortened by 0 bases and J by 7 bases, with 8 bases between the two germline ends. The V gene's germline CDR1 is SGHRS and CDR2 YFSETQ. In the original workflow: Amplification of reference gene primers was used by the study to estimate nucleated cell counts. The assay was immunoSEQ multiplex PCR, and TCRdb's table has in-frame clones only and misses some. V and J calls and clone size are as listed in that table; D and trimming were resolved from the DNA. The sample shows some 15,000 clones, approximately 85% of them seen only once. The chain is built from TRBV5-1 and TRBJ2-1; D is possibly TRBD2 (6 bases). The sample comprised peripheral blood. The source of this sequence is a man between 65 and 85 years old in a cohort sampled during active COVID-19. The DNA for the CDR3 is TGCGCCAGCAGCTTGGCGGGAGAGAATGAGCAGTTCTTC. Protein product: CASSLAGENEQFF.